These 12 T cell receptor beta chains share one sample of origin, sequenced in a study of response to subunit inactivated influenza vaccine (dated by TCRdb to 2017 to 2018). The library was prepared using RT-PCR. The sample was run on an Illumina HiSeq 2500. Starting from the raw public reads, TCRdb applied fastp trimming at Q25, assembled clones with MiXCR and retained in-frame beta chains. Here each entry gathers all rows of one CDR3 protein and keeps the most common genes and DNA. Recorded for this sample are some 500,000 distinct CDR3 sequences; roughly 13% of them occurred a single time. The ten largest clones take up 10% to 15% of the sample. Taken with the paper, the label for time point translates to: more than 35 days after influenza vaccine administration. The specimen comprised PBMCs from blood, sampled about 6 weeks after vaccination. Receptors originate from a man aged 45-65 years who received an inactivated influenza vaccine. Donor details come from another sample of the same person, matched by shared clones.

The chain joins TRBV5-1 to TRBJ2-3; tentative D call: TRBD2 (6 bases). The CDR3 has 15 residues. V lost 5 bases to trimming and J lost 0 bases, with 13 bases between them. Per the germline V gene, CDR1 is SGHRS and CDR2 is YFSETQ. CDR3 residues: CASSRGTESTDTQYF. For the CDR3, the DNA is TGCGCCAGCAGTCGGGGGACCGAAAGCACAGATACGCAGTATTTT. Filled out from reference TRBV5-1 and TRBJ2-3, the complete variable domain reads KAGVTQTPRYLIKTRGQQVTLSCSPISGHRSVSWYQQTPGQGLQFLFEYFSETQRNKGNFPGRFSGRQFSNSRSEMNVSTLELGDSALYLCASSRGTESTDTQYFGPGTRLTVL.

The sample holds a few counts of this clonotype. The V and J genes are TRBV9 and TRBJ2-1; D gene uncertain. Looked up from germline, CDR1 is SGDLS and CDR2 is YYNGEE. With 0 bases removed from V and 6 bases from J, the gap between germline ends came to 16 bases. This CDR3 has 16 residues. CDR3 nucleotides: TGTGCCAGCAGCGTAGATCTTGAGCGACTCCGCAATGAGCAGTTCTTC. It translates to CASSVDLERLRNEQFF.

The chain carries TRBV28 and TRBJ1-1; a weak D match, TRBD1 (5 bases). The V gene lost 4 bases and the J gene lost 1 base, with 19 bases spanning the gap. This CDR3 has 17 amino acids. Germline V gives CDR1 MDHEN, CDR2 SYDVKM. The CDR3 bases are TGTGCCAGCAGTTCATCCTTCCAGGGAAGAGGGAACACTGAAGCTTTCTTT. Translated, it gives CASSSSFQGRGNTEAFF.

The CDR3 loop is CASSLRRAREQYF. The CDR3 DNA follows: TGTGCCAGCAGCTTACGACGTGCGAGAGAGCAGTACTTC. The chain uses TRBV7-2 and TRBJ2-7; D is undetermined. Germline loops: CDR1 SGHTA, CDR2 FQGNSA. The CDR3 length is 13 residues. Trimming removed 2 bases from V and 7 bases from J, with 12 bases in between.

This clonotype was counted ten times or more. In nucleotides, the CDR3 is TGTGCCAGCATCCCCACCAGATATAATTCACCCCTCCACTTT. Residues: CASIPTRYNSPLHF. V usage is TRBV2 and J usage is TRBJ1-6, with D unresolved. Trimming shortened V by 7 bases and J by 4 bases, and 11 bases separated the two germline ends. Germline V CDR1 and CDR2: SNHLY, FYNNEI. The CDR3 loop spans 14 amino acids. Full variable domain (rest looked up from reference TRBV2 and TRBJ1-6): EPEVTQTPSHQVTQMGQEVILRCVPISNHLYFYWYRQILGQKVEFLVSFYNNEISEKSEIFDDQFSVERPDGSNFTLKIRSTKLEDSAMYFCASIPTRYNSPLHFGNGTRLTVT.

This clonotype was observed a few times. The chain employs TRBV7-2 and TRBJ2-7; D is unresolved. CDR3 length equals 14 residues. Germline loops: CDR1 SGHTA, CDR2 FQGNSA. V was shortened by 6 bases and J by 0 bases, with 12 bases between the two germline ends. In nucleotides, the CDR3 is TGTGCCAGCAGTCCACGCAGGATCTCCTACGAGCAGTACTTC. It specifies CASSPRRISYEQYF.

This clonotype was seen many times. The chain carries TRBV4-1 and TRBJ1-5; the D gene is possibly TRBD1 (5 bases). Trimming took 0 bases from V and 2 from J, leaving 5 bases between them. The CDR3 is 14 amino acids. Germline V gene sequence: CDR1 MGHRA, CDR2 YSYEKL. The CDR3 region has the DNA TGCGCCAGCAGCCAAGAACAGGGCAATCAGCCCCAGCATTTT. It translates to CASSQEQGNQPQHF.

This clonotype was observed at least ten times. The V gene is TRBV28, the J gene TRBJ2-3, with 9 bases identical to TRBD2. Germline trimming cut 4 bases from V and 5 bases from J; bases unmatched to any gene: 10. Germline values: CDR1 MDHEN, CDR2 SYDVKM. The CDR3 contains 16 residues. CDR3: CASSSRHSGSQDTQYF. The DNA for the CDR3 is TGTGCCAGCAGTTCGCGCCATAGCGGGAGTCAAGATACGCAGTATTTT.

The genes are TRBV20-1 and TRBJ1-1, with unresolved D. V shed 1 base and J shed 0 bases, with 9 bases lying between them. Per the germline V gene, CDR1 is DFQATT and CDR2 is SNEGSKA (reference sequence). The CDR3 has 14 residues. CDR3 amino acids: CSARVGTLNTEAFF. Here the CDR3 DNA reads TGCAGTGCTAGAGTGGGCACTCTGAACACTGAAGCTTTCTTT.

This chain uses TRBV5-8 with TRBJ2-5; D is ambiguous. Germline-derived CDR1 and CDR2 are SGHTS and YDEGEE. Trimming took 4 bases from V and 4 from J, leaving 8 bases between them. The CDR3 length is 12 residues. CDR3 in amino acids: CASSDGGETQYF. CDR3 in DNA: TGTGCCAGCAGCGACGGTGGAGAGACCCAGTACTTC. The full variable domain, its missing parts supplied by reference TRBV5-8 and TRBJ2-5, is EAGVTQSPTHLIKTRGQQATLRCSPISGHTSVYWYQQALGLGLQFLLWYDEGEERNRGNFPPRFSGRQFPNYSSELNVNALELEDSALYLCASSDGGETQYFGPGTRLLVL.

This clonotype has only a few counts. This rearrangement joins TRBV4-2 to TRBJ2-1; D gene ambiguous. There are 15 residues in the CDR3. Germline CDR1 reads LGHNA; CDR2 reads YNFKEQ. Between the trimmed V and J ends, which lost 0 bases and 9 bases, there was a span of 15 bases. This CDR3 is CASSQEKVSRVEQFF. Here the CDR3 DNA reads TGTGCCAGCAGCCAAGAGAAGGTGTCTAGGGTTGAGCAGTTCTTC.

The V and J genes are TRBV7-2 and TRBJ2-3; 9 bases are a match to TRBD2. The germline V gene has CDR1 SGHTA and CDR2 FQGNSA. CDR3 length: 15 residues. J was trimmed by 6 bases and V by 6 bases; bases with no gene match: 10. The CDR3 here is CASSSRTSVADTQYF. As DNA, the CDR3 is TGTGCCAGCAGTTCTCGGACTAGCGTGGCTGATACGCAGTATTTT.